The 32 T cell receptor beta chains in this list originate from one sample, sequenced in a study of T cells after yellow fever vaccination. TCRdb processed the 5' RACE reads anew with MiXCR; each CDR3 protein has one entry. In the table there are 120,000 or so distinct CDR3 sequences, roughly 15% of which are singletons. Sample: CD8+ T cells sorted from PBMCs, taken 5 days after the yellow fever booster vaccination. These receptors came from a young man who received the YFV17D yellow fever vaccine.

This clonotype turned up a few times. The chain joins TRBV12-3 or TRBV12-4 to TRBJ2-5, with 11 bases fitting TRBD2. The CDR3 is 15 amino acids. The trim removed 6 bases at V and 4 bases at J, leaving 7 bases unmatched. The CDR3, as DNA: TGTGCCAGCAGAAATAGCGGGGGGGCCGGAGAGACCCAGTACTTC. It is translated as CASRNSGGAGETQYF.

This clonotype showed up many times. The chain links TRBV5-1 to TRBJ2-3; D remains ambiguous. Trimming removed 1 base from V and 2 bases from J, with 11 bases in between. The germline CDR1 and CDR2 sequences are SGHRS and YFSETQ. This CDR3 has 15 amino acids. DNA of the CDR3: TGCGCCAGCAGCTTGTGGCGGATTTTCACAGATACGCAGTATTTT. It codes for CASSLWRIFTDTQYF.

This clonotype has at least ten counts. V and J are TRBV20-1 and TRBJ1-2, with 7 nucleotides matching TRBD1. The CDR3 is 19 amino acids. The germline V gene encodes CDR1 DFQATT and CDR2 SNEGSKA (reference sequence). Unmatched junction bases numbered 19, after V lost 3 bases and J lost 0 bases. The CDR3 DNA follows: TGCAGTGCTAGTCCCACCTCCTGGGACAGCTCCCAAGCTAACTATGGCTACACCTTC. This sequence encodes CSASPTSWDSSQANYGYTF.

The chain couples TRBV2 to TRBJ1-1; D is unresolved. The CDR3 runs to 14 residues. Deletions cut 1 base from V and 7 bases from J, with 13 bases between. Germline-derived CDR1 and CDR2 are SNHLY and FYNNEI. This CDR3 is CASSEGVGEGEAFF. The CDR3 bases are TGTGCCAGCAGTGAAGGAGTCGGTGAGGGTGAAGCTTTCTTT.

This clonotype has just a few counts. The chain employs TRBV4-1 and TRBJ2-7; 8 nucleotides agree with TRBD2. With 0 bases clipped from V and 7 bases from J, the junction kept 5 bases outside the gene matches. The CDR3 is 14 residues long. Germline loops: CDR1 MGHRA, CDR2 YSYEKL. CDR3 in amino acids: CASSQDRGGREQYF. CDR3 nucleotides: TGCGCCAGCAGCCAAGATCGGGGCGGGAGGGAGCAGTACTTC.

The chain combines TRBV9 with TRBJ2-7; 12 bases fit TRBD2. This CDR3 comprises 15 residues. The V and J ends lost 1 base and 6 bases, in that order; junction bases with no gene match: 5. Germline CDR1 and CDR2: SGDLS and YYNGEE. The CDR3 here is CASSVSSGGAFEQYF. In DNA form, the CDR3 reads TGTGCCAGCAGCGTATCTAGCGGGGGGGCCTTCGAGCAGTACTTC.

The gene calls are TRBV12-3 or TRBV12-4 and TRBJ2-1, with 12 nucleotides matching TRBD2. The V gene end was trimmed by 4 bases and the J gene end by 5 bases; junction bases not matched to a gene: 3. This CDR3 contains 15 residues. CDR3 amino acids: CASSSTSGGNNEQFF. The CDR3, as DNA: TGTGCCAGCAGTTCGACTAGCGGGGGTAACAATGAGCAGTTCTTC.

The chain combines TRBV5-6 with TRBJ1-2; D not certain. Looked up from germline, CDR1 is SGHDT and CDR2 is YYEEEE. The CDR3 consists of 13 residues. V was clipped by 1 base and J by 3 bases, with 7 bases between them. The CDR3 DNA reads TGTGCCAGCAGCTTGTCTGTCGACTATGGCTACACCTTC. Residues: CASSLSVDYGYTF.

This clonotype was observed a few times. The chain carries TRBV29-1 and TRBJ2-5; D uncertain. V was shortened by 5 bases and J by 5 bases, with 9 bases between the two germline ends. CDR1 SQVTM and CDR2 ANQGSEA come from the germline V gene. CDR3 length: 11 amino acids. The CDR3 sequence is CSVQVVETQYF. CDR3 nucleotide sequence: TGCAGCGTTCAGGTGGTGGAGACCCAGTACTTC. Supplemented by reference TRBV29-1 and TRBJ2-5, the full variable domain reads SAVISQKPSRDICQRGTSLTIQCQVDSQVTMMFWYRQQPGQSLTLIATANQGSEATYESGFVIDKFPISRPNLTFSTLTVSNMSPEDSSIYLCSVQVVETQYFGPGTRLLVL.

This clonotype has just a few counts. V usage is TRBV27 and J usage is TRBJ2-1, with 9 nucleotides matching TRBD1. CDR1 MNHEY and CDR2 SMNVEV come from the germline V gene (reference sequence). The CDR3 has 16 residues. With V trimmed by 3 bases and J by 9 bases, 12 bases remained unmatched. The CDR3 DNA reads as TGTGCCAGCAGTTTGTATCCGGGACAGGGTTTCGCTGAGCAGTTCTTC. This sequence encodes CASSLYPGQGFAEQFF.

V is TRBV7-9 and J is TRBJ2-7, with unresolved D. The CDR3 spans 15 residues. The V end lost 4 bases, the J end lost 4 bases, and 17 bases lay between the germline ends. Germline lookup yields CDR1 SEHNR and CDR2 FQNEAQ (reference sequence). The CDR3 spells CASSSVIKGYYEQYV. The CDR3 nucleotides are TGTGCCAGCAGCTCCGTGATCAAGGGTTATTACGAGCAGTACGTC.

J is TRBJ1-5 and V is TRBV19; unclear D gene. Germline CDR1 and CDR2: LNHDA and SQIVND (reference sequence). V was pared by 0 bases and J by 3 bases, with 12 bases between. The CDR3 is made up of 16 amino acids. The CDR3 protein is CASSIDSPVTNQPQHF. The CDR3 DNA reads TGTGCCAGTAGTATAGATTCGCCAGTGACCAATCAGCCCCAGCATTTT.

Only one count was recorded for this clonotype. The rearrangement uses TRBV12-3 or TRBV12-4 and TRBJ2-1; D might be TRBD2 (6 bases). Trimming cost V 5 bases and J 9 bases, with 11 bases left between them. The CDR3 covers 12 residues. CDR3 DNA sequence: TGTGCCAGCAGTCCAGCGGGCATTGAGCAGTTCTTC. Amino acid sequence: CASSPAGIEQFF.

This clonotype was found many times. CDR3 residues: CASSDENVEQFF. The CDR3 DNA sequence: TGTGCCAGCAGCGACGAGAATGTTGAGCAGTTCTTC. The V gene is TRBV5-4, the J gene TRBJ2-1; the D is unclear. The CDR3 runs to 12 residues. Trimming stripped 4 bases from V and 9 bases from J, with 11 bases between. Germline V gene lookup returns CDR1 SGHNT and CDR2 YYREEE (reference sequence).

The V call is TRBV6-1, the J call TRBJ2-1; 8 bases match TRBD2. V shed 10 bases, J shed 0 bases, and the junction held 11 bases outside the gene matches. This CDR3 is 16 amino acids long. Per germline, CDR1 MNHNS and CDR2 SASEGT. The CDR3 DNA is TGTGCCACCGAGGGATGGGCGGGGGGCTCCTACAATGAGCAGTTCTTC. This codes for CATEGWAGGSYNEQFF.

This clonotype was detected ten times or more. The J gene is TRBJ2-1, the V gene TRBV10-3; D may be TRBD2 (5 bases). The germline V gene has CDR1 ENHRY and CDR2 SYGVKD. The CDR3 extends over 11 amino acids. V lost 7 bases to trimming and J lost 9 bases, with 10 bases between them. In DNA form, the CDR3 reads TGTGCCATCACCCCTGGAGGTGAGCAGTTCTTC. As protein: CAITPGGEQFF.

This clonotype was observed many times. V gene TRBV7-3 combines with J gene TRBJ2-1, with 7 bases matching TRBD1. V was clipped by 0 bases and J by 0 bases; unmatched bases: 8. The germline V gene encodes CDR1 SGHTA and CDR2 FQGTGA. The CDR3 loop spans 18 amino acids. The CDR3 DNA reads TGTGCCAGCAGCTTAACAGGGGGCCCTCCAAGCTCCTACAATGAGCAGTTCTTC. It yields the protein CASSLTGGPPSSYNEQFF.

V usage is TRBV9 and J usage is TRBJ2-7, with TRBD1 matching 11 bases. The V gene end was trimmed by 1 base and the J gene end by 6 bases; junction bases not matched to a gene: 6. Germline assignment: CDR1 SGDLS and CDR2 YYNGEE. The CDR3 has 15 residues. The chain's CDR3 is CASSVSIGTGGEQYF. The CDR3 DNA is TGTGCCAGCAGCGTATCAATAGGGACAGGGGGCGAGCAGTACTTC.

The rearrangement links TRBV20-1 to TRBJ2-7; weak D call: TRBD2 (6 bases). CDR3 length: 15 amino acids. Germline values: CDR1 DFQATT, CDR2 SNEGSKA (reference sequence). V lost 0 bases and J 0 bases, leaving 12 bases between the germline ends. The CDR3 DNA follows: TGCAGTGCTAGAGATGGCGCGGGAATCTCCTACGAGCAGTACGTC. This codes for CSARDGAGISYEQYV.

This chain uses TRBV6-5 with TRBJ2-5, with 10 bases aligning to TRBD2. With 3 bases clipped from V and 0 bases from J, the junction kept 4 bases outside the gene matches. This CDR3 is 16 amino acids long. Germline V CDR1 and CDR2: MNHEY, SVGAGI. The chain's CDR3 is CASSYFSGGYQETQYF. CDR3 sequence (DNA): TGTGCCAGCAGTTATTTTAGCGGGGGGTACCAAGAGACCCAGTACTTC.

J is TRBJ2-3 and V is TRBV20-1, with no clear D. The germline gives CDR1 DFQATT, CDR2 SNEGSKA (reference sequence). Trimming removed 3 bases at V and 2 bases at J, with 9 bases between. The CDR3 loop spans 13 amino acids. CDR3 nucleotide sequence: TGCAGTGCTAGGGGTCCGAACACAGATACGCAGTATTTT. Its protein product is CSARGPNTDTQYF.

J is TRBJ1-1 and V is TRBV7-8; 8 bases align to TRBD1. The CDR3 sequence is 17 residues long. Trimming took 5 bases from V and 9 from J; bases not matched to a gene: 20. CDR1 is SGHVS and CDR2 is FQNEAQ in the germline V gene. Here the CDR3 reads CASSDPSGTGGSIQAFF. The CDR3 nucleotides read TGTGCCAGCAGCGATCCTTCCGGGACAGGCGGTAGTATTCAAGCTTTCTTT.

The CDR3 nucleotides are TGTGCCAGCAGCTCATGGGTCCGGGGCATAGGAAAGGATAGCGAGCAGTACTTC. It specifies CASSSWVRGIGKDSEQYF. This chain links TRBV7-6 with TRBJ2-7, with D perhaps matching TRBD1 or TRBD2 (5 bases each). V was trimmed by 4 bases and J by 6 bases, leaving 28 bases between them. In germline, CDR1 is SGHVS, CDR2 FNYEAQ. The CDR3 runs 18 residues.

The V and J genes are TRBV4-1 and TRBJ2-7, with 10 bases lining up with TRBD2. The CDR3 runs to 15 residues. The germline gives CDR1 MGHRA, CDR2 YSYEKL. V shed 1 base and J 6 bases; nucleotides not matched to a gene: 6. CDR3 DNA: TGCGCCAGCAGCCAAGGGACTAGCGGAGGTAGCGAGCAGTACTTC. Protein sequence: CASSQGTSGGSEQYF.

V usage is TRBV7-3 and J usage is TRBJ2-3, with TRBD2 matching 9 bases. J lost 2 bases, V lost 8 bases, and 8 bases had no gene match. The V gene's germline CDR1 is SGHTA and CDR2 FQGTGA. This CDR3 contains 15 residues. CDR3 nucleotide sequence: TGTGCCAGCTCCAAAAGCGGGGGGCTCACAGATACGCAGTATTTT. Protein sequence: CASSKSGGLTDTQYF. Full variable domain (remainder filled in from reference TRBV7-3 and TRBJ2-3): GAGVSQTPSNKVTEKGKYVELRCDPISGHTALYWYRQSLGQGPEFLIYFQGTGAADDSGLPNDRFFAVRPEGSVSTLKIQRTERGDSAVYLCASSKSGGLTDTQYFGPGTRLTVL.

This clonotype was recorded a few times. The chain has TRBV6-9 and TRBJ1-5, with D maybe TRBD1 (5 bases). Germline assignment: CDR1 MNHGY and CDR2 SVAAGI. The CDR3 runs 15 residues. The germline V and J ends were trimmed by 6 bases and 7 bases, with 19 bases remaining between them. CDR3 in DNA: TGTGCCAGCAGCCTATTCGTGAGGGGCTGGCAGCCCCAGCATTTT. This encodes CASSLFVRGWQPQHF.

This clonotype was counted only a few times. The V gene is TRBV4-3, the J gene TRBJ2-1; 8 bases match TRBD1. CDR3 length equals 17 residues. Germline CDR1 LGHNA, CDR2 YSLEER. The V gene end was trimmed by 1 base and the J gene end by 7 bases; junction bases not matched to a gene: 12. CDR3 nucleotide sequence: TGCGCCAGCAGCCAAGCATGGTTAAAGACAGGGGTGAATGAGCAGTTCTTC. Its translation is CASSQAWLKTGVNEQFF.

The rearrangement links TRBV5-1 to TRBJ2-5, with D perhaps given as TRBD1 or TRBD2 (6 bases each). Germline V lookup: CDR1 SGHRS, CDR2 YFSETQ. Trimming stripped 4 bases from V and 5 bases from J, with 21 bases between. The CDR3 is 16 amino acids. CDR3 DNA: TGCGCCAGCAGCCCATTTCGGGGGCCCGAATCCGAGACCCAGTACTTC. It codes for CASSPFRGPESETQYF.

In this sample, this clonotype turned up many times. A read error may produce the germline difference seen at one junction end. V is TRBV20-1 and J is TRBJ1-1; D is unclear. Germline V gene sequence: CDR1 DFQATT, CDR2 SNEGSKA (reference sequence). The CDR3 loop spans 13 amino acids. The DNA of the CDR3 is TGCAGTGCCAGAGGTCAGCTGAACACTGAAGCTTTCTTT. Its translation: CSARGQLNTEAFF.

There are a few counts of this clonotype. The rearrangement links TRBV7-2 to TRBJ2-2; 8 nucleotides match TRBD2. The ends lost 5 bases at V and 6 bases at J; junction bases unmatched: 14. Per the germline V gene, CDR1 is SGHTA and CDR2 is FQGNSA. This CDR3 is built from 17 residues. The CDR3 nucleotides are TGTGCCAGCAGCCTTTATCCGGGACTAGGTCGGCCCGGGGAGCTGTTTTTT. Encoded protein: CASSLYPGLGRPGELFF.

This chain joins TRBV28 and TRBJ2-7; D possibly corresponds to TRBD1 (5 bases). This CDR3 has 14 residues. Germline loops: CDR1 MDHEN, CDR2 SYDVKM. Trimming cost V 10 bases and J 2 bases, with 18 bases left between them. CDR3 nucleotide sequence: TGTGCCACCAAGACAGAGAAAATACCCTACGAGCAGTACGTC. Translated, it gives CATKTEKIPYEQYV.

The chain recombines TRBV9 with TRBJ1-5; no reliable D call. From germline, CDR1 is SGDLS and CDR2 YYNGEE. V lost 4 bases to trimming and J lost 2 bases, with 10 bases between them. The CDR3 spans 14 residues. The CDR3, as DNA: TGTGCCAGCAGCCACGGACTAGGCAATCAGCCCCAGCATTTT. Its translation is CASSHGLGNQPQHF.